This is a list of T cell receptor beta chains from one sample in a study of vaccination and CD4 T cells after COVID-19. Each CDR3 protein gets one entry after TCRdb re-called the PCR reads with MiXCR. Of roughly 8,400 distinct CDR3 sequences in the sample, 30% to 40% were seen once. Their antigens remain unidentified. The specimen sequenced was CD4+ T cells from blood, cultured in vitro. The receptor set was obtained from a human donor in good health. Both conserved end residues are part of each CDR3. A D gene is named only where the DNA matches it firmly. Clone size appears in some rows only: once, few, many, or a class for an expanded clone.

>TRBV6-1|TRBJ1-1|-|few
CASSNRGNTEAFF
TGTGCCAGCAGTAATCGTGGGAACACTGAAGCTTTCTTT
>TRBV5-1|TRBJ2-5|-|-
CASSPAGETQYF
TGCGCCAGCAGCCCTGCGGGTGAGACCCAGTACTTC
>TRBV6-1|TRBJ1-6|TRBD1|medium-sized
CASQRDRHSPLHF
TGTGCCAGCCAAAGGGACAGGCATTCACCCCTCCACTTT
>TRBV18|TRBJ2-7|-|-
CASSSLARYEQYF
TGTGCCAGCTCATCCTTGGCGCGATACGAGCAGTACTTC
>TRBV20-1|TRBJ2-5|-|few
CSAIGTLPWAEETQYF
TGCAGTGCTATTGGGACCCTCCCATGGGCGGAAGAGACCCAGTACTTC
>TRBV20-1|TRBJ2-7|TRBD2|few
CSASPLAGGDGEQYF
TGCAGTGCTAGCCCATTAGCGGGAGGGGATGGCGAGCAGTACTTC
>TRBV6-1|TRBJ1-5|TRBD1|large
CASRLDRGLNQPQHF
TGTGCCAGCAGGCTCGACAGGGGGCTTAATCAGCCCCAGCATTTT
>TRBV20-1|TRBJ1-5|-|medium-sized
CSARGGFDQPQHF
TGCAGTGCTAGGGGGGGGTTTGACCAGCCCCAGCATTTT
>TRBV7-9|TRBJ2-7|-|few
CASSLNWGINNEQYF
TGTGCCAGCAGCTTAAATTGGGGGATTAACAACGAGCAGTACTTC
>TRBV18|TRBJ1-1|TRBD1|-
CATGQGQNTEAFF
TGTGCCACCGGACAGGGGCAGAACACTGAAGCTTTCTTT
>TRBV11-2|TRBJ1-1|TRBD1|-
CASGGDRNTEAFF
TGTGCCAGCGGGGGGGACAGGAACACTGAAGCTTTCTTT
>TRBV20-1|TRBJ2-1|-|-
CSARAPTSPYNEQFF
TGCAGTGCTAGAGCCCCGACATCGCCCTACAATGAGCAGTTCTTC
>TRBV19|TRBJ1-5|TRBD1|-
CASRGQGGSRGNQPQHF
TGTGCCAGTAGAGGACAGGGAGGAAGCAGAGGCAATCAGCCCCAGCATTTT
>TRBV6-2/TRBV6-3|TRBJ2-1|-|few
CASSYSSLAQFF
TGTGCCAGCAGTTACTCCTCGCTAGCGCAGTTCTTC
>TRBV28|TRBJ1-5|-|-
CASSPGGRGGQPQHF
TGTGCCAGCAGTCCTGGGGGTCGGGGCGGTCAGCCCCAGCATTTT
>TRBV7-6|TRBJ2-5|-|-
CASILGQAGTQYF
TGTGCCAGCATCCTGGGGCAGGCGGGGACCCAGTACTTC
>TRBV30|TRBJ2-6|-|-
CAWSFGRGGANVLTF
TGTGCCTGGAGTTTCGGACGAGGAGGGGCCAACGTCCTGACTTTC
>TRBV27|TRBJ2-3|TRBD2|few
CASSLTLAGFTDTQYF
TGTGCCAGCAGCCTTACACTAGCGGGGTTCACAGATACGCAGTATTTT
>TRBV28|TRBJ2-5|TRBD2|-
CASSTLTSGTETQYF
TGTGCCAGCAGTACCCTGACTAGCGGCACAGAGACCCAGTACTTC
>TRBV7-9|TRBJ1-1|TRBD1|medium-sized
CASRGSGGAGVEAFF
TGTGCCAGCAGGGGATCAGGGGGCGCCGGGGTTGAAGCTTTCTTT
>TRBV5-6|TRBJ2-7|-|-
CASSLVFGSALYEQYF
TGTGCCAGCAGCTTGGTATTTGGGTCGGCCCTCTACGAGCAGTACTTC
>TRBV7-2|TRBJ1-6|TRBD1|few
CASSLVPPGQANSPLHF
TGTGCCAGCAGCTTAGTACCGCCGGGACAGGCAAATTCACCCCTCCACTTT
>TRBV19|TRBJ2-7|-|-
CASSISRYEQYF
TGTGCCAGTAGTATCTCGCGCTACGAGCAGTACTTC
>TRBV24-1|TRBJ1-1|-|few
CATSDLLEAFF
TGTGCCACCAGTGATTTGCTAGAAGCTTTCTTT
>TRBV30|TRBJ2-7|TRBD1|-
CAWRHRGQYEWSSYEQYF
TGTGCCTGGAGGCACAGGGGGCAGTACGAGTGGTCCTCCTACGAGCAGTACTTC
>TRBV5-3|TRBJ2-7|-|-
CARSSPLRLLRDSYEQYF
TGTGCCAGAAGCTCCCCCCTTAGGCTTCTTAGAGACTCCTACGAGCAGTACTTC
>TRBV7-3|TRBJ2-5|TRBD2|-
CASSSGLAGGLLGRETQYF
TGTGCCAGCAGCTCCGGACTAGCGGGAGGCTTGTTGGGGAGAGAGACCCAGTACTTC
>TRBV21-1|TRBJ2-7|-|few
CASSTSRGGISYEQYF
TGTGCCAGCAGCACAAGCAGGGGCGGGATCTCCTACGAGCAGTACTTC
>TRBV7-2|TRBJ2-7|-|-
CASSLGVLGDYEQYF
TGTGCCAGCAGCTTAGGAGTGTTGGGGGACTACGAGCAGTACTTC